This T cell receptor (beta chain) was retrieved from a study of PD-L1 blockade in urothelial cancer. The table came from immunoSEQ multiplex PCR; TCRdb's copy has only in-frame clones and leaves some out. The data show about 95,000 clones, around 90% seen once. Documented time point: pretreatment peripheral blood. The CDR3 has 15 amino acids. Per the germline V gene, CDR1 is MDHEN and CDR2 is SYDVKM. Between the trimmed V and J ends, which lost 5 bases and 1 base, there was a span of 11 bases. This specimen was PBMCs, taken around atezolizumab (anti-PD-L1) treatment. This rearrangement joins TRBV28 to TRBJ2-2; possibly TRBD1 for D (5 bases). The clonotype originates from a man aged 55 to 70 with urothelial cancer. The CDR3 is CASSPYRRNTGELFF. The CDR3 DNA follows: TGTGCCAGCAGTCCATACAGGAGGAACACCGGGGAGCTGTTTTTT.